In this sample, the clone carrying this TCR beta chain turned up once. Its antigen remains unidentified. Negatively enriched CD4+ T cells were divided by CD45RA into naive and memory. Sorted-subset replicate PCR reactions were performed with around 200 ng DNA, corresponding to some 32,000 T cell genomes. Here immunoSEQ multiplex PCR was the method, and the copy in TCRdb shows in-frame clones only, minus some. This table has about 1.5 million clones, about 96% appearing once. This sample is drawn from a study of shared clonotypes between healthy human individuals. Overall study results and limits: Naive CD4 clonotypes were shared across a handful of donors at around 5%. Even with large depth, rarefaction showed that sorted-subset sequencing was incomplete.

The sequence was collected from a man between 25 and 39 years old in good health. The sequencing input was naive CD4+ T cells sorted from blood. Subset reported: CD45RA+ positively selected.

CDR3 DNA sequence: TGTGCCAGCAGCTTGCCCAAACAACGGACTAGCGGGAGTCAAGAGACCCAGTACTTC. Translating it yields CASSLPKQRTSGSQETQYF. J is TRBJ2-5 and V is TRBV5-4; 13 bases fit TRBD2. Germline V gene sequence: CDR1 SGHNT, CDR2 YYREEE (reference sequence). The trim removed 1 base at V and 2 bases at J, leaving 11 bases unmatched. The CDR3 contains 19 residues.